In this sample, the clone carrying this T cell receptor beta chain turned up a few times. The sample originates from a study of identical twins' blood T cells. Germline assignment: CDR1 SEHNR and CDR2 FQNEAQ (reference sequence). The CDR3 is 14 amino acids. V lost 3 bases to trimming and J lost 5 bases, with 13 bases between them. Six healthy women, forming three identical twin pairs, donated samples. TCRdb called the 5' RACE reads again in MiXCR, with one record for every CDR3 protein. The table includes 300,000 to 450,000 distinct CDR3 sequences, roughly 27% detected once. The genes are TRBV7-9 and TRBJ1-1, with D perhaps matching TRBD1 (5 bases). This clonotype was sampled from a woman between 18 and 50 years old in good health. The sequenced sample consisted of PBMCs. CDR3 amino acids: CASSLQGVGTEAFF. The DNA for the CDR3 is TGTGCCAGCAGCTTGCAGGGAGTGGGGACTGAAGCTTTCTTT.